The sequence of this T cell receptor beta chain was determined in a study of blood T cell repertoires in COVID-19. Study context: Whether acute or convalescent, the COVID-19 samples came from the United States, Italy and Spain. PBMCs, B-cell-depleted T cells, or T cells were the source of the cDNA or gDNA that made up the material.

Authors' processing steps: Scientists estimated how many nucleated cells there were by amplifying reference gene primers. This table comes from immunoSEQ multiplex PCR, and its TCRdb copy is limited to in-frame clones, with some not included. V and J calls and clone size are those listed in that table; D and trimming were worked out from the DNA. Among about 87,000 clones, over 70% were seen once, and the ten largest hold around 4.2%. This clone was detected many times. Germline lookup yields CDR1 LGHDT and CDR2 YNNKEL (reference sequence). V was trimmed by 7 bases and J by 2 bases, leaving 11 bases between them. The CDR3 extends over 13 amino acids.

The chain couples TRBV3-1 (or the pseudogene TRBV3-2) to TRBJ1-1; perhaps TRBD1 as D (6 bases). Sequencing was performed on peripheral blood. The clonotype was recovered from a woman aged 45-59 years with acute or convalescent COVID-19. The CDR3 loop reads CASNQQGNTEAFF. The CDR3 DNA follows: TGTGCCAGCAATCAACAGGGAAACACTGAAGCTTTCTTT.